The text below deals with one T cell receptor (beta chain). Looked up from germline, CDR1 is SGHAT and CDR2 is FQNNGV. The CDR3 is 14 amino acids. J lost 7 bases, V lost 3 bases, and 5 bases had no gene match. Original processing notes: Scientists estimated how many nucleated cells there were by amplifying reference gene primers. The assay was immunoSEQ multiplex PCR, and TCRdb's table has in-frame clones only and misses some. That table supplies the V and J calls and clone size; D and trimming were determined from the DNA. The data contain about 350,000 clones, more than 75% of them singletons. The data were taken from a study of blood T cell repertoires in COVID-19. Overall study context: PBMCs, B-cell-depleted T cells, or T cells provided the cDNA or gDNA that made up the material.

This receptor was obtained from a woman aged 18 to 35 who had recovered from COVID-19. V is TRBV11-2 and J is TRBJ1-5; TRBD1 matches 8 bases. The sample consisted of peripheral blood. The CDR3 nucleotides are TGTGCCAGCAGCTTCGACAGGGGAGGCCAGCCCCAGCATTTT. This gives the protein CASSFDRGGQPQHF.